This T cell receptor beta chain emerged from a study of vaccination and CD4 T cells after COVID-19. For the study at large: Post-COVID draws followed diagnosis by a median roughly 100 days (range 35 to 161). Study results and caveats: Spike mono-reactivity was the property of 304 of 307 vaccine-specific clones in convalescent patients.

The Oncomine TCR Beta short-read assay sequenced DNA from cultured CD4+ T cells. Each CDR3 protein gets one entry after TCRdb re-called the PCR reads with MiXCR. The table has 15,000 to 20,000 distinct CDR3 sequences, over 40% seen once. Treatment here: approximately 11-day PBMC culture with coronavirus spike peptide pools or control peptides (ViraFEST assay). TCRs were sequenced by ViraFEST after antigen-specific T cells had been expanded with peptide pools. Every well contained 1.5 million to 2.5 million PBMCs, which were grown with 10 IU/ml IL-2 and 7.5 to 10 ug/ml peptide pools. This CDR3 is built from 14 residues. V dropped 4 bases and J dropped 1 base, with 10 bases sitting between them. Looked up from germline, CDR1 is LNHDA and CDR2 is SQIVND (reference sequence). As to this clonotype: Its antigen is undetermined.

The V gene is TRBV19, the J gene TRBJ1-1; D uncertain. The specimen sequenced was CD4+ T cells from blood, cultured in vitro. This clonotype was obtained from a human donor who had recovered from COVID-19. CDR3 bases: TGTGCCAGTAGTAGTAGCGACTGGAACACTGAAGCTTTCTTT. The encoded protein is CASSSSDWNTEAFF.